The rows below give T cell receptor beta chains drawn from one sample of a study of blood T cell repertoires in COVID-19. Libraries were prepared by immunoSEQ multiplex PCR; TCRdb keeps only in-frame clonotypes and omits some of them. Here the sample spans roughly 300,000 clones, approximately 89% being singletons. Sequencing was done on a sample of peripheral blood. The receptor source for this set is a woman aged 25 to 39 with COVID-19, enrolled during active disease. Both conserved end residues are part of each CDR3. A D gene is named only where the DNA matches it firmly. Not every row has a clone size; where given, it reads once, few, many or a size class.

abundance,d_gene,v_gene,j_gene,CDR3aa,CDR3nt
NA,NA,TRBV18,TRBJ2-1,CASSPGAGAVNEQFF,TGTGCCAGCTCACCCGGTGCAGGGGCGGTGAATGAGCAGTTCTTC
few,NA,TRBV28,TRBJ2-3,CASSLSRVADTQYF,TGTGCCAGCAGTTTATCCAGGGTGGCAGATACGCAGTATTTT
NA,TRBD1,TRBV6-5,TRBJ1-4,CASSRDRDNEKLFF,TGTGCCAGCAGCCGGGACAGAGATAATGAAAAACTGTTTTTT
NA,NA,TRBV5-4,TRBJ2-5,CASSLVYQETQYF,TGTGCCAGCAGCTTGGTCTACCAAGAGACCCAGTACTTC
NA,NA,TRBV5-4,TRBJ1-1,CASSSPGRGSVSTEAFF,TGTGCCAGCAGCTCTCCGGGTCGGGGTTCGGTGAGCACTGAAGCTTTCTTT
NA,NA,TRBV7-3,TRBJ1-6,CASSLSTFSPLHF,TGTGCCAGCAGCTTATCGACATTTTCACCCCTCCACTTT
few,NA,TRBV10-3,TRBJ2-3,CAISRDPGDTQYF,TGTGCCATCAGTAGAGATCCGGGAGATACGCAGTATTTT
NA,NA,TRBV19,TRBJ1-1,CASRPGGAQNTEAFF,TGTGCCAGTAGGCCTGGCGGGGCCCAGAACACTGAAGCTTTCTTT
few,TRBD1,TRBV2,TRBJ1-1,CASRGTGVDTEAFF,TGTGCCAGCAGGGGGACAGGGGTGGACACTGAAGCTTTCTTT
NA,NA,TRBV9,TRBJ2-1,CASSVAGDSSYNEQFF,TGTGCCAGCAGCGTAGCCGGTGATAGCTCCTACAATGAGCAGTTCTTC
once,TRBD1,TRBV29-1,TRBJ2-3,CSEVGNRGTQYF,TGCAGCGAGGTTGGGAACAGGGGAACGCAGTATTTT
NA,NA,TRBV25-1,TRBJ1-2,CASSDVGLGGYGYTF,TGTGCCAGCAGTGACGTTGGGTTAGGAGGATATGGCTACACCTTC
few,TRBD2,TRBV7-9,TRBJ2-1,CASSLGRLAGFDEQFF,TGTGCCAGCAGCTTAGGTCGACTAGCCGGGTTCGATGAGCAGTTCTTC
NA,NA,TRBV28,TRBJ1-5,CASLRHPEASNQPQHF,TGTGCCAGCTTACGTCATCCGGAGGCAAGCAATCAGCCCCAGCATTTT
NA,TRBD1,TRBV6-5,TRBJ1-3,CATRQGAVGNTIYF,TGTGCCACCCGACAGGGGGCTGTTGGAAACACCATATATTTT
NA,TRBD1,TRBV14,TRBJ1-2,CASSSLGTGADYTF,TGTGCCAGCAGCTCACTTGGGACAGGGGCCGATTACACCTTC
NA,NA,TRBV25-1,TRBJ1-1,CASRPGNTEAFF,TGTGCCAGCAGACCAGGGAACACTGAAGCTTTCTTT
NA,NA,TRBV7-2,TRBJ2-7,CASSLEGVRFEQYF,TGTGCCAGCAGCTTAGAGGGGGTACGGTTCGAGCAGTACTTC
once,TRBD2,TRBV28,TRBJ2-7,CASSSQTLAGGPYEQYF,TGTGCCAGCAGTTCTCAAACCTTAGCGGGAGGACCCTACGAGCAGTACTTC
few,TRBD2,TRBV5-5,TRBJ2-7,CASSWGTSGSYEQYF,TGTGCCAGCAGCTGGGGGACTAGCGGCTCCTACGAGCAGTACTTC
NA,TRBD2,TRBV19,TRBJ2-1,CASSWGLAESYNEQFF,TGTGCCAGTAGTTGGGGACTAGCGGAATCCTACAATGAGCAGTTCTTC
once,TRBD2,TRBV5-6,TRBJ2-5,CASTYSPTSGQETQYF,TGTGCCAGCACCTACTCTCCAACTAGCGGACAAGAGACCCAGTACTTC